Listed here are 26 T cell receptor beta chains from one sample, sequenced in a study of blood T cell repertoires in COVID-19 (dated by TCRdb to about 2020). Libraries were built with the immunoSEQ multiplex PCR assay. What TCRdb holds here is the immuneACCESS table cut down to in-frame rearrangements. Part of the clones is not present; checked against another copy, under half of the missing clones reflect an unresolved V gene, and the others are unexplained. The sample table lists a few hundred thousand clones, 85% of them with a count of one. Roughly 3.6% of the sample rests with the top ten. Material: peripheral blood. These receptors were obtained from a woman aged 18-30 years with acute or convalescent COVID-19.

This chain joins TRBV3-1 (or the pseudogene TRBV3-2) and TRBJ1-1; perhaps TRBD1 as D (5 bases). Trimming removed 1 base from V and 4 bases from J, with 7 bases in between. The CDR3 contains 13 residues. Germline CDR1 is LGHDT and CDR2 is YNNKEL (reference sequence). The CDR3 sequence: CASSQGQGTEAFF. The CDR3, as DNA: TGTGCCAGCAGCCAAGGGCAGGGCACTGAAGCTTTCTTT.

The chain recombines TRBV10-3 with TRBJ1-2; D is ambiguous. V shed 4 bases and J shed 4 bases, with 19 bases lying between them. Per the germline V gene, CDR1 is ENHRY and CDR2 is SYGVKD. This CDR3 has 16 residues. CDR3: CAISALYVQGSYGYTF. The CDR3 bases are TGTGCCATCAGTGCACTCTATGTCCAAGGGAGCTATGGCTACACCTTC.

The rearrangement links TRBV28 to TRBJ2-7; D is possibly TRBD2 (6 bases). Trimming left V 7 bases short and J 1 base short, with 14 bases between. CDR1 is MDHEN, CDR2 SYDVKM, per germline. This CDR3 spans 14 amino acids. The CDR3 sequence is CASIPAGRSYEQYF. CDR3 coding DNA: TGTGCCAGCATCCCCGCGGGGAGGTCCTACGAGCAGTACTTC.

The chain employs TRBV19 and TRBJ1-1; 8 bases fit TRBD1. With 1 base clipped from V and 2 bases from J, the junction kept 6 bases outside the gene matches. The CDR3 contains 16 residues. Germline CDR1 LNHDA, CDR2 SQIVND (reference sequence). In DNA form, the CDR3 reads TGTGCCAGTAGTATAGGAACAGGGGGGAGAAACACTGAAGCTTTCTTT. It yields the protein CASSIGTGGRNTEAFF.

This chain links TRBV5-1 with TRBJ2-1; D call uncertain. The CDR3 sequence is 12 residues long. The germline V gene has CDR1 SGHRS and CDR2 YFSETQ. The V and J ends lost 6 bases and 10 bases respectively, with 14 bases between them. The DNA of the CDR3 is TGCGCCAGCATGTTTGACCGCAGGGAGCAGTTCTTC. Its protein is CASMFDRREQFF.

This clone appeared a single time. The chain couples TRBV27 to TRBJ1-2; a possible D gene is TRBD1 (6 bases). The length of the CDR3 is 14 residues. V lost 9 bases to trimming and J lost 6 bases, with 20 bases between them. Germline V gene data show CDR1 as MNHEY and CDR2 as SMNVEV (reference sequence). CDR3 DNA sequence: TGTGCCAGTACCTACCGTGCAGGGGCGGATGGCTACACCTTC. As protein: CASTYRAGADGYTF.

V is TRBV7-3 and J is TRBJ2-2; TRBD2 matches at 8 bases. Germline CDR1 reads SGHTA; CDR2 reads FQGTGA. The V segment lost 0 bases and the J segment 6 bases; nucleotides outside the gene matches: 6. The CDR3 contains 16 residues. The CDR3 bases are TGTGCCAGCAGCTTAACAGGCACTAGCGGATCCGGGGAGCTGTTTTTT. Its translation: CASSLTGTSGSGELFF.

The V call is TRBV4-2, the J call TRBJ1-4; D perhaps matches TRBD1 (5 bases). The CDR3 runs 16 residues. The germline gives CDR1 LGHNA, CDR2 YNFKEQ. V dropped 0 bases and J dropped 4 bases, with 12 bases sitting between them. The CDR3 loop reads CASSQEPGPLNEKLFF. CDR3 nucleotides: TGTGCCAGCAGCCAAGAACCAGGGCCCCTTAATGAAAAACTGTTTTTT.

J is TRBJ1-2 and V is TRBV5-6, with 7 bases aligning to TRBD1. This CDR3 spans 15 amino acids. V was pared by 1 base and J by 0 bases, with 3 bases of the junction left unmatched. Germline CDR1 is SGHDT and CDR2 is YYEEEE. The CDR3 DNA reads as TGTGCCAGCAGCTTGTACAGGGGAGCTAACTATGGCTACACCTTC. The encoded protein is CASSLYRGANYGYTF. The whole variable domain, remainder taken from reference TRBV5-6 and TRBJ1-2, is DAGVTQSPTHLIKTRGQQVTLRCSPKSGHDTVSWYQQALGQGPQFIFQYYEEEERQRGNFPDRFSGHQFPNYSSELNVNALLLGDSALYLCASSLYRGANYGYTFGSGTRLTVV.

The rearrangement uses TRBV28 and TRBJ1-2, with 8 nucleotides matching TRBD1. Trimming removed 6 bases from V and 5 bases from J; junction bases left unmatched: 8. Looked up from germline, CDR1 is MDHEN and CDR2 is SYDVKM. This CDR3 has 14 amino acids. The CDR3 region is CASRTGAETYGYTF. CDR3 DNA: TGTGCCAGCAGGACAGGGGCCGAGACATATGGCTACACCTTC.

The rearrangement links TRBV27 to TRBJ1-5, with 9 bases aligning to TRBD1. V trimming: 0 bases; J trimming: 6 bases; junction bases outside the gene matches: 6. Germline V gene data show CDR1 as MNHEY and CDR2 as SMNVEV (reference sequence). The length of the CDR3 is 16 residues. The CDR3 is CASSLSGQGRGQPQHF. CDR3 DNA: TGTGCCAGCAGTTTATCGGGACAGGGTCGGGGTCAGCCCCAGCATTTT.

The gene calls are TRBV5-1 and TRBJ1-2; D gene unclear. Trimming pared 0 bases from V and 8 bases from J, leaving 14 bases between. Germline V CDR1 and CDR2: SGHRS, YFSETQ. The CDR3 is 14 amino acids. In nucleotides, the CDR3 is TGCGCCAGCAGCTTGGATGGAGGTACGGGCGGCTACACCTTC. The encoded protein is CASSLDGGTGGYTF. Looking up the rest from reference TRBV5-1 and TRBJ1-2 gives the full variable domain: KAGVTQTPRYLIKTRGQQVTLSCSPISGHRSVSWYQQTPGQGLQFLFEYFSETQRNKGNFPGRFSGRQFSNSRSEMNVSTLELGDSALYLCASSLDGGTGGYTFGSGTRLTVV.

The chain carries TRBV11-2 and TRBJ1-5; D might be TRBD1 (5 bases). Germline V gene data show CDR1 as SGHAT and CDR2 as FQNNGV. V gave up 5 bases and J gave up 8 bases, with 16 bases separating them. This CDR3 is 14 amino acids long. The CDR3 DNA sequence: TGTGCCAGCAGCAGAGAAAGGGGCTGGGAGCCCCAGCATTTT. The encoded protein is CASSRERGWEPQHF.

The chain is built from TRBV4-2 and TRBJ1-2, with TRBD1 matching over 9 bases. Unmatched junction bases numbered 13, after V lost 4 bases and J lost 1 base. CDR1 and CDR2 from the germline V gene are LGHNA and YNFKEQ. This CDR3 comprises 18 residues. The CDR3 bases are TGTGCCAGCAGCCCTTCAGCCGGGACAGGGTCCCTTAACTATGGCTACACCTTC. It specifies CASSPSAGTGSLNYGYTF.

V and J are TRBV4-1 and TRBJ1-1; D is perhaps TRBD1 (5 bases). Germline V gene sequence: CDR1 MGHRA, CDR2 YSYEKL. Trimming removed 1 base from V and 1 base from J, with 13 bases in between. This CDR3 contains 16 residues. CDR3 sequence (DNA): TGCGCCAGCAGCCAAGGGGCCCAGGGAACGAACACTGAAGCTTTCTTT. Translated: CASSQGAQGTNTEAFF.

This clone was seen a single time. The rearrangement joins TRBV11-2 to TRBJ2-7; 7 bases match TRBD1. CDR3 size: 13 residues. V was pared by 3 bases and J by 5 bases, with 4 bases of the junction left unmatched. CDR1 is SGHAT, CDR2 FQNNGV, per germline. In DNA form, the CDR3 reads TGTGCCAGCAGCTTTACAGGGGCCAACGAGCAGTACTTC. Translating gives CASSFTGANEQYF. The whole variable domain, remainder taken from reference TRBV11-2 and TRBJ2-7, is EAGVAQSPRYKIIEKRQSVAFWCNPISGHATLYWYQQILGQGPKLLIQFQNNGVVDDSQLPKDRFSAERLKGVDSTLKIQPAKLEDSAVYLCASSFTGANEQYFGPGTRLTVT.

This clone was detected once. CDR3 in amino acids: CASSLDRVGSKNIQYF. For the CDR3, the DNA is TGTGCCAGCTCACTCGACAGGGTTGGATCCAAAAACATTCAGTACTTC. The chain is built from TRBV18 and TRBJ2-4; 7 positions match TRBD1. V shed 4 bases, J shed 2 bases, and the junction held 8 bases outside the gene matches. This CDR3 is built from 16 residues. Germline V gives CDR1 KGHSH, CDR2 LQKENI.

This rearrangement joins TRBV9 to TRBJ1-4, with 7 bases aligning to TRBD1. This CDR3 comprises 15 residues. Germline V CDR1 and CDR2: SGDLS, YYNGEE. V was clipped by 4 bases and J by 2 bases; unmatched bases: 5. CDR3 in DNA: TGTGCCAGCAGCTCTGGGACAGCGACTAATGAAAAACTGTTTTTT. Translation gives CASSSGTATNEKLFF.

The rearrangement links TRBV7-8 to TRBJ2-2; no clear D gene. The CDR3 is 14 residues long. Germline V gene data show CDR1 as SGHVS and CDR2 as FQNEAQ. The V and J ends lost 2 bases and 1 base respectively, with 5 bases between them. The CDR3 loop is CASSLRVNTGELFF. The CDR3 nucleotides are TGTGCCAGCAGCTTACGGGTGAACACCGGGGAGCTGTTTTTT. The full variable domain, in which reference TRBV7-8 and TRBJ2-2 provide the parts outside the CDR3, is GAGVSQSPRYKVAKRGQDVALRCDPISGHVSLFWYQQALGQGPEFLTYFQNEAQLDKSGLPSDRFFAERPEGSVSTLKIQRTQQEDSAVYLCASSLRVNTGELFFGEGSRLTVL.

The rearrangement links TRBV20-1 to TRBJ2-7; D unclear. Per germline, CDR1 DFQATT and CDR2 SNEGSKA (reference sequence). The length of the CDR3 is 11 residues. The ends were cut back, 6 bases at V and 4 bases at J, with 10 bases in the middle. The CDR3 loop reads CSARVQYEQYF. CDR3 DNA: TGCAGTGCACGAGTCCAATACGAGCAGTACTTC.

This chain connects TRBV28 to TRBJ2-1, with 7 bases lining up with TRBD2. This CDR3 region has 17 residues. Trimming removed 7 bases from V and 9 bases from J; junction bases left unmatched: 21. Germline V gives CDR1 MDHEN, CDR2 SYDVKM. The CDR3 bases are TGTGCCAGCACTCAGCGTAGCGGGCCCGCAAGTCATAGTGAGCAGTTCTTC. Protein product: CASTQRSGPASHSEQFF.

The V call is TRBV3-1 (or the pseudogene TRBV3-2), the J call TRBJ1-6; tentative D call: TRBD1 (6 bases). Germline V gene sequence: CDR1 LGHDT, CDR2 YNNKEL (reference sequence). V was shortened by 1 base and J by 9 bases, with 16 bases between the two germline ends. The CDR3 runs to 16 residues. CDR3 sequence reads: CASSQGQTGFSSPLHF. The CDR3 region has the DNA TGTGCCAGCAGCCAAGGGCAGACAGGTTTTAGTTCACCCCTCCACTTT.

This chain joins TRBV4-2 and TRBJ1-2; TRBD1 matches 10 bases. Losses at the gene ends were 3 bases for V and 6 bases for J; bases not matched to a gene: 4. Germline assignment: CDR1 LGHNA and CDR2 YNFKEQ. CDR3 size: 14 residues. Here the CDR3 reads CASSQPGTGDGYTF. CDR3 nucleotides: TGTGCCAGCAGCCAGCCCGGGACAGGGGATGGCTACACCTTC.

The CDR3 nucleotides are TGTGCCAGCAGCGTAGATGGGGGGATTACTAACTATGGCTACACCTTC. Translated: CASSVDGGITNYGYTF. The chain recombines TRBV9 with TRBJ1-2; D might be TRBD1 (5 bases). This CDR3 contains 16 residues. The V end was cut by 0 bases, the J end by 0 bases, with 12 bases between. Per the germline V gene, CDR1 is SGDLS and CDR2 is YYNGEE.

This chain connects TRBV28 to TRBJ1-5; D is ambiguous. From germline, CDR1 is MDHEN and CDR2 SYDVKM. This CDR3 region has 15 residues. The germline V and J ends were trimmed by 0 bases and 4 bases, with 10 bases remaining between them. Here the CDR3 reads CASSLWAVSNQPQHF. In DNA, the CDR3 is TGTGCCAGCAGTTTATGGGCAGTAAGTAATCAGCCCCAGCATTTT.

The genes are TRBV7-8 and TRBJ2-1; perhaps TRBD2 as D (6 bases). This CDR3 region has 15 residues. Per the germline V gene, CDR1 is SGHVS and CDR2 is FQNEAQ. V lost 1 base and J lost 3, with 10 bases in between. CDR3 bases: TGTGCCAGCAGCTTAGAACGCGGGGACTACAATGAGCAGTTCTTC. This codes for CASSLERGDYNEQFF.